The present entry profiles one T cell receptor beta chain with its context. Method: immunoSEQ multiplex PCR; TCRdb's copy keeps in-frame clones and lacks some. The sample carries fewer than 140,000 clones, less than 95% recorded once. The sample comes from a study of OX40 agonist ivuxolimab in advanced cancers. As for the study in general: Patients received ivuxolimab, an intravenous treatment, every 2 weeks at 0.01 to 10 mg/kg. Males comprised about 84% of the group, whose mean age was about 62 years (range roughly 20 to 90).

Trimming took 0 bases from V and 3 from J, leaving 12 bases between them. There are 16 residues in the CDR3. Germline assignment: CDR1 MNHEY and CDR2 SVGAGI. The sequence was collected from an adult with an advanced solid tumor such as melanoma, head and neck, liver or kidney cancer. The chain combines TRBV6-5 with TRBJ2-4, with unresolved D. This material consisted of CD4+ or CD8+ T cells sorted from blood, taken in a trial of the OX40 agonist ivuxolimab. This CDR3 reads CASSYSGGVGKNIQYF. Written as DNA, the CDR3 is TGTGCCAGCAGTTACTCAGGTGGTGTAGGCAAAAACATTCAGTACTTC.